This T cell receptor beta chain is from a study of cytomegalovirus exposure and HLA in healthy donors. Study results and caveats: Earlier results showed most TCR beta V segments being productive about 87% or about 30% of the time. On later analysis, the bulk of CMV-associated TCR beta chains appeared to be HLA-restricted. Reports indicated that the classifier achieved high specificity and sensitivity in diagnosing cytomegalovirus status.

This clone has just a few counts. Its antigen is not known. PCR involved 60 Vbeta and 13 Jbeta primers. Sequencing used immunoSEQ multiplex PCR; TCRdb keeps in-frame clones, though not all of them. The sample holds some 110,000 clones, less than 80% seen once. CDR3 length equals 15 residues. Germline-derived CDR1 and CDR2 are LGHNT and FRNRAP. J lost 6 bases, V lost 3 bases, and 8 bases had no gene match. The sequence was obtained from a woman aged 50 to 65 in good health and CMV-seropositive. The chain couples TRBV12-5 to TRBJ1-5; TRBD1 matches at 7 bases. The sample taken for sequencing was PBMCs. The CDR3 spells CASGFRQGARQPQHF. The CDR3 coding sequence is TGTGCTAGTGGTTTTCGACAGGGAGCCCGTCAGCCCCAGCATTTT.